The subject of this entry is one T cell receptor (beta chain). The target antigen is unknown. CD45RO negativity and positive selection for CCR7 defined naive CD8 cells, a population that excluded terminally differentiated effector memory CD45RA+ cells. Measured with immunoSEQ multiplex PCR; TCRdb has only the in-frame clones, and not every one. This sample has millions of clones, with just under 95% found just once. Per the germline V gene, CDR1 is SGHRS and CDR2 is YFSETQ. J gave up 5 bases and V 0 bases, and 13 bases lay outside the gene matches. CDR3 size: 17 residues. This sample was included in a study of shared clonotypes between healthy human individuals. Whole-study findings and limits: Among the subsets, naive ones generally showed larger estimated richness than memory ones. At large depth, rarefaction still showed sorted-subset sequencing to be incomplete. For naive CD4 cells, approximately 5% of clonotypes were shared across a handful of donors. It was anticipated that sequencing depth would influence how many clonotypes donors shared.

Input material: naive CD8+ T cells sorted from blood. The V and J genes are TRBV5-1 and TRBJ1-1, with 7 bases lining up with TRBD1. The TCR originated in a man younger than 35 in good health. This chain's CDR3 is CASSLVEGAPPWTEAFF. CDR3 bases: TGCGCCAGCAGCTTGGTCGAGGGGGCCCCACCGTGGACTGAAGCTTTCTTT.